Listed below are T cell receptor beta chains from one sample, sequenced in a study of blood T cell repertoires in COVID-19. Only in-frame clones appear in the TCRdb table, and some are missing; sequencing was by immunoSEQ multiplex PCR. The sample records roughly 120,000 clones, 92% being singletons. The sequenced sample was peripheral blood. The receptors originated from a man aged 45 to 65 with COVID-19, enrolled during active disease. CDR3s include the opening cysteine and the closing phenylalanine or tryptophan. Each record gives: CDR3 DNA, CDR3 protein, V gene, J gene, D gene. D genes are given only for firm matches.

CDR3nt: TGTGCCAGCAGCGTTACAGGGACCTCTGGGGCCAACGTCCTGACTTTC; CDR3aa: CASSVTGTSGANVLTF; v_gene: TRBV9; j_gene: TRBJ2-6; d_gene: -
CDR3nt: TGTGCCAGCGGGGGAGGTGGGGAGGCTAATGAAAAACTGTTTTTT; CDR3aa: CASGGGGEANEKLFF; v_gene: TRBV28; j_gene: TRBJ1-4; d_gene: -
CDR3nt: TGCAGTGTCAGGGGCAATCAGCCCCAGCATTTT; CDR3aa: CSVRGNQPQHF; v_gene: TRBV20-1; j_gene: TRBJ1-5; d_gene: -
CDR3nt: TGTGCCAGCAGCTTGGAGCGGACCAGAAGGGAGCAGTTCTTC; CDR3aa: CASSLERTRREQFF; v_gene: TRBV5-4; j_gene: TRBJ2-1; d_gene: -
CDR3nt: TGTGCCAGCAGTCCCGGACAAGGGTCCCCTCGCTCTGGAAACACCATATATTTT; CDR3aa: CASSPGQGSPRSGNTIYF; v_gene: TRBV27; j_gene: TRBJ1-3; d_gene: -
CDR3nt: TGCGCCAGCAGCCCGTTAGACTCCCGTGGCACTGAAGCTTTCTTT; CDR3aa: CASSPLDSRGTEAFF; v_gene: TRBV5-1; j_gene: TRBJ1-1; d_gene: -
CDR3nt: TGTGCCAGCAGCGTAGTTGCGGGAGGTGTAACAGATACGCAGTATTTT; CDR3aa: CASSVVAGGVTDTQYF; v_gene: TRBV9; j_gene: TRBJ2-3; d_gene: TRBD2
CDR3nt: TGTGCCAGCAGTTACGAACAGAGCAATCAGCCCCAGCATTTT; CDR3aa: CASSYEQSNQPQHF; v_gene: TRBV6-2/TRBV6-3; j_gene: TRBJ1-5; d_gene: -
CDR3nt: TGTGCCAGCAGCCCCGGGACTAGCGGCACAGATACGCAGTATTTT; CDR3aa: CASSPGTSGTDTQYF; v_gene: TRBV7-3; j_gene: TRBJ2-3; d_gene: TRBD2
CDR3nt: TGTGCCAGTAGTATAAGGGGAGCCAAAAACATTCAGTACTTC; CDR3aa: CASSIRGAKNIQYF; v_gene: TRBV19; j_gene: TRBJ2-4; d_gene: -
CDR3nt: TGTGCCAGCAGCTTCAGGGGAATCGGTACAGATACGCAGTATTTT; CDR3aa: CASSFRGIGTDTQYF; v_gene: TRBV27; j_gene: TRBJ2-3; d_gene: -
CDR3nt: TGTGCCAGCAGTGCACAGGACGGGGGGGGGATTAATGAAAAACTGTTTTTT; CDR3aa: CASSAQDGGGINEKLFF; v_gene: TRBV28; j_gene: TRBJ1-4; d_gene: -